This T cell receptor beta chain was sequenced for a study of human T cells and chemical hapten exposure. Documented time point: pre-sensitization, week 0. Noted treatment: therapeutic diphenylcyclopropenone sensitization with weekly scalp DPC. The CDR3 contains 15 residues. The germline V gene has CDR1 SGHDT and CDR2 YYEEEE. V was trimmed by 1 base and J by 0 bases, leaving 10 bases between them. This clonotype was counted only a few times. The library labeled individual cDNA molecules by adding unique molecular identifiers to them. In TCRdb, the RACE reads were re-called with MiXCR into one record per CDR3 protein. The sample carries fewer than 150,000 distinct CDR3 sequences, less than 15% recorded once.

The sequence was collected from a woman under 30 with alopecia areata. Some clones in this sample may be carry-over from other donors' samples. The chain recombines TRBV5-6 with TRBJ1-1; TRBD1 is a possible D gene (5 bases). Source: whole blood, taken in connection with sensitization to the hapten diphenylcyclopropenone (DPC). The CDR3 nucleotides read TGTGCCAGCAGCTTGTCCGACAGAATGAACACTGAAGCTTTCTTT. This sequence encodes CASSLSDRMNTEAFF.